A selection of T cell receptor beta chains follows, all from one sample in a study of T-cell memory formation after mild COVID-19. TCRdb ran MiXCR on the 5' RACE reads and lists one entry per CDR3 protein. The sample lists about 200,000 distinct CDR3 sequences, over 7.5% seen once, with approximately 3.3% in the top ten. The sample consisted of PBMCs or a T cell subset sorted from them (not recorded which). The receptors here all came from a man younger than 35 who had mild COVID-19 (a few samples of this study predate the infection). Cell type and time point are not known. The CDR3 runs from the conserved cysteine through the conserved F or W. The D gene is left open where the match is weak. Size is stated for part of the rows, as once, few or many counts, or as a class when the clone is expanded.

abundance	d_gene	v_gene	j_gene	CDR3nt	CDR3aa
few	TRBD2	TRBV20-1	TRBJ2-1	TGCAGGCCGGGACTAGCGGGGGGGTCAAATGAGCAGTTCTTC	CRPGLAGGSNEQFF
few	.	TRBV7-2	TRBJ1-6	TGTGCCAGCACGACGGACAGACGGGGCCTCTCACCCCTCCACTTT	CASTTDRRGLSPLHF
.	.	TRBV7-9	TRBJ2-3	TGTGCCAGCAGCCCCTCGGTGGGGATAGCAGATACGCAGTATTTT	CASSPSVGIADTQYF
.	TRBD1	TRBV20-1	TRBJ1-5	TGCAGTGCCAGTCGAGACAGGGCCAATCAGCCCCAGCATTTT	CSASRDRANQPQHF
.	TRBD1	TRBV20-1	TRBJ1-2	TGCAGTGCTAGAGACCCACAGGGGTCGGGAGGCTACACCTTC	CSARDPQGSGGYTF
few	TRBD1	TRBV3-1	TRBJ1-5	TGTGCCAGCAGCCAAGGGGACAGCCATCAGCCCCAGCATTTT	CASSQGDSHQPQHF
.	TRBD2	TRBV9	TRBJ2-5	TGTGCCAGCAGCGTAGGGACGGTAGCGGGGCAACAAGAGACCCAGTACTTC	CASSVGTVAGQQETQYF
.	.	TRBV6-1	TRBJ1-1	TGTGCCAGCAGTGAAAGGGGGAACACTGAAGCTTTCTTT	CASSERGNTEAFF
many	.	TRBV12-5	TRBJ2-3	TGTGCTAGTGCCACGGTGACAGATACGCAGTATTTT	CASATVTDTQYF
few	.	TRBV5-4	TRBJ1-3	TGTGCCAGCAGCTTGGACAGGACCTCTGGAAACACCATATATTTT	CASSLDRTSGNTIYF
many	TRBD1	TRBV29-1	TRBJ2-3	TGCAGCGTCCGCCTTGGACAGGGCACAGATACGCAGTATTTT	CSVRLGQGTDTQYF
many	.	TRBV29-1	TRBJ2-2	TGCAGCGTGGAGGTGACAGCCGGGGAGCTGTTTTTT	CSVEVTAGELFF
many	.	TRBV10-3	TRBJ2-5	TGTGCCATCAGTGAGTCGGGGGAGACCCAGTACTTC	CAISESGETQYF
.	TRBD1	TRBV29-1	TRBJ2-6	TGCAGCGCGACCGGGACAGGGATATCTGGGGCCAACGTCCTGACTTTC	CSATGTGISGANVLTF
few	.	TRBV7-2	TRBJ1-5	TGTGCCAGCAGCTTAGTCTACGGGAGCAATCAGCCCCAGCATTTT	CASSLVYGSNQPQHF
.	.	TRBV20-1	TRBJ2-3	TGCAGTGCTGTACTGCTGGGGGTCACAGATACGCAGTATTTT	CSAVLLGVTDTQYF
.	TRBD2	TRBV7-2	TRBJ2-3	TGTGCCAGCAGCTTAGTCGGGACTAGCGGGAGCACAGATACGCGGTATTTT	CASSLVGTSGSTDTRYF
many	.	TRBV27	TRBJ2-3	TGTGCCAGCAGTCCCGCTAACTCCGATACGCAGTATTTT	CASSPANSDTQYF
few	TRBD1	TRBV19	TRBJ1-2	TGTGCCAGTACTCCATTCCGGGACAGGGTGGAGGGCTACACCTTC	CASTPFRDRVEGYTF
many	TRBD1	TRBV7-2	TRBJ1-1	TGTGCCAGCAGCCGGAGGACAGGGGGAGAAGAAGCTTTCTTT	CASSRRTGGEEAFF
.	.	TRBV20-1	TRBJ2-3	TGCAGTGCTCGACCTTTCTGGGGGGAGAGAGATACGCAGTATTTT	CSARPFWGERDTQYF
few	TRBD1	TRBV19	TRBJ2-1	TGTGCCAGTATGAGGGACGGGACAGGGCAGTTCTTC	CASMRDGTGQFF
many	TRBD2	TRBV3-1	TRBJ2-2	TGTGCCAGCAGCCCCGGACTAGCGGGGGTCTCGAACACCGGGGAGCTGTTTTTT	CASSPGLAGVSNTGELFF
many	.	TRBV4-1	TRBJ1-5	TGCGCCAGCAGCCAGGTGGGACTTTATGGACAGCCCCAGCATTTT	CASSQVGLYGQPQHF
.	TRBD2	TRBV9	TRBJ2-2	TGTGCCAGCAGCGCCGGGACTAGCGGGGTTACCGGGGAGCTGTTTTTT	CASSAGTSGVTGELFF
few	.	TRBV5-1	TRBJ2-5	TGCGCCAGCAGCCCAACGCTCTTCGGACAGCAAGAGACCCAGTACTTC	CASSPTLFGQQETQYF
few	.	TRBV7-2	TRBJ1-5	TGTGCCAGCAGCTTAGACAGGGCGGGGGGTCAGCCCCAGCATTTT	CASSLDRAGGQPQHF
few	TRBD2	TRBV28	TRBJ2-1	TGTGCCAGCAGCCCTGCGGGGGGCAGGTACAATGAGCAGTTCTTC	CASSPAGGRYNEQFF
few	TRBD1	TRBV5-4	TRBJ2-3	TGTGCCAGCAGCTTGGACAGGGGGGCCGGAGATACGCAGTATTTT	CASSLDRGAGDTQYF
.	.	TRBV7-7	TRBJ2-1	TGTGCTAGCAGTGGGGTGGACAATGAGCAGTTCTTC	CASSGVDNEQFF
.	.	TRBV12-3/TRBV12-4	TRBJ1-2	TGTGCCAGCAGTTTAGGGGGGGCTAGCGCCTTC	CASSLGGASAF
.	.	TRBV20-1	TRBJ2-7	TGCAGTGCTAGAGCTACGGGCGAGCAGTACTTC	CSARATGEQYF
few	.	TRBV12-3/TRBV12-4	TRBJ2-2	TGTGCCAGCAGCTCCGAGACTAGATCAACCGGGGAGCTGTTTTTT	CASSSETRSTGELFF
.	TRBD2	TRBV5-6	TRBJ2-1	TGTGCCAGCAGCCAACTAGCGTTTAGCTCCTACAATGAGCAGTTCTTC	CASSQLAFSSYNEQFF
few	.	TRBV6-5	TRBJ2-3	TGTGCCAGCAGCCGTAGCGATTTCACAGATACGCAGTATTTT	CASSRSDFTDTQYF
.	.	TRBV30	TRBJ2-1	TGTGCCTGGAATGGGGGATTGAATGAGCAGTTCTTC	CAWNGGLNEQFF
few	.	TRBV29-1	TRBJ2-5	TGCAGCGTTGTCCCTACGACCCCTGGGACAATTGAGACCCAGTACTTC	CSVVPTTPGTIETQYF
.	.	TRBV6-2/TRBV6-3	TRBJ2-4	TGTGCCAGCAGTTATCCGGGGCTTCTGGGCATTCAGTACTTC	CASSYPGLLGIQYF
.	TRBD1	TRBV7-8	TRBJ1-1	TGTGCCAGCAGCTTAGAGGGGGCGGGTATGAACACTGAAGCTTTCTTT	CASSLEGAGMNTEAFF
many	.	TRBV29-1	TRBJ1-5	TGCAGCGTTGAAGAGCCAAATCAGCCCCAGCATTTT	CSVEEPNQPQHF
.	TRBD1	TRBV7-2	TRBJ2-7	TGTGCCAGCAGCTTACTACAGGGGCTGGACTACGAGCAGTACTTC	CASSLLQGLDYEQYF
.	.	TRBV11-2	TRBJ2-1	TGTGCCAGCAGCTTCGGCAGAACGCGAAATGAGCAGTTCTTC	CASSFGRTRNEQFF
.	.	TRBV24-1	TRBJ2-7	TGTGCCACCAGTGATCCCAAGAGCGACGAGCAGTACTTC	CATSDPKSDEQYF
.	.	TRBV11-2	TRBJ2-1	TGTGCCAGCAGCTTTACAGGGAACAATGAGCAGTTCTTC	CASSFTGNNEQFF
.	TRBD1	TRBV30	TRBJ2-5	TGTGCCTGGAAAATGGGACAGCTAGAGACCCAGTACTTC	CAWKMGQLETQYF
.	.	TRBV5-1	TRBJ1-4	TGCGCCAGCAGCCCGGCACGGGATGCAACTAATGAAAAACTGTTTTTT	CASSPARDATNEKLFF
few	TRBD2	TRBV3-1	TRBJ2-2	TGTGCCAGCAGCCAACGGCTAGCGGCCACCGGGGAGCTGTTTTTT	CASSQRLAATGELFF
few	.	TRBV29-1	TRBJ2-4	TGCAGCGTTTCTTGGGGCGAGGGACAGTACTTC	CSVSWGEGQYF
few	.	TRBV3-1	TRBJ1-4	TGTGCCAGCAGCCGGTGGACGGCGGATGGAGATGAAAAACTGTTTTTT	CASSRWTADGDEKLFF